The 6 T cell receptor beta chains listed next were all sequenced from one sample in a study of shared clonotypes between healthy human individuals (dated by TCRdb to the early 2020s). To prepare the library, the immunoSEQ multiplex PCR assay was applied. Sourced from immuneACCESS, this table was stored by TCRdb with only in-frame sequences that have V and J called. A share of the clones is absent; for the studies checked, an unresolved V gene accounts for under half, and the remainder has no known explanation. For this sample the table gives roughly 2.5 million clones, of which over 85% were detected only once. The ten largest clones capture about 0.13% of the sample. Material: naive CD4+ T cells sorted from blood. The intended sense of this specimen's cell subset or site label: CD45RA+ positively selected. These TCRs come from a young man in good health.

The gene calls are TRBV5-6 and TRBJ2-3, with D unresolved. Germline loops: CDR1 SGHDT, CDR2 YYEEEE. V was cut by 0 bases and J by 6 bases, with 14 bases left in between. The length of the CDR3 is 15 residues. The CDR3 bases are TGTGCCAGCAGCTTGGTGGCAGGTAAAGTGGATACGCAGTATTTT. This encodes CASSLVAGKVDTQYF.

The gene calls are TRBV10-2 and TRBJ1-2; TRBD1 matches 7 bases. The germline gives CDR1 WSHSY, CDR2 SAAADI. After removal of 9 bases from V and 4 bases from J, the junction contained 8 bases not matched to a gene. There are 13 residues in the CDR3. The CDR3 DNA sequence: TGCGCCAGTGCTCGGACAGGAGCCTATGGCTACACCTTC. Amino acid sequence: CASARTGAYGYTF.

The gene calls are TRBV5-1 and TRBJ2-5; D call uncertain. The CDR3 length is 13 residues. The V gene's germline CDR1 is SGHRS and CDR2 YFSETQ. Trimming removed 7 bases at V and 0 bases at J, with 10 bases between. In nucleotides, the CDR3 is TGCGCCAGCGCTGAGACACACCAAGAGACCCAGTACTTC. This gives the protein CASAETHQETQYF.

V gene TRBV5-1 combines with J gene TRBJ2-5; 8 bases match TRBD1. CDR3 size: 14 residues. Germline loops: CDR1 SGHRS, CDR2 YFSETQ. Trimming at V came to 2 bases and at J to 5 bases, leaving 5 bases not matched to a gene. The CDR3 spells CASSFQGAEETQYF. The CDR3 bases are TGCGCCAGCAGCTTCCAGGGGGCCGAGGAGACCCAGTACTTC.

This clone was observed once. The chain employs TRBV6-5 and TRBJ2-1; the D gene is possibly TRBD2 (5 bases). Germline V gives CDR1 MNHEY, CDR2 SVGAGI. V lost 0 bases to trimming and J lost 0 bases, with 9 bases between them. The CDR3 is made up of 16 amino acids. The CDR3 DNA is TGTGCCAGCAGTTACTCGAGAGGGCTCTCCTACAATGAGCAGTTCTTC. The encoded protein is CASSYSRGLSYNEQFF.

The V gene is TRBV10-3, the J gene TRBJ1-2, with D possibly TRBD1 on 5 matching bases. The germline CDR1 and CDR2 sequences are ENHRY and SYGVKD. The CDR3 is 15 amino acids. V was cut by 0 bases and J by 8 bases, with 16 bases left in between. The CDR3 sequence is CAISESGEEGKGYTF. The CDR3 nucleotides are TGTGCCATCAGTGAGTCGGGGGAAGAGGGAAAAGGCTACACCTTC.